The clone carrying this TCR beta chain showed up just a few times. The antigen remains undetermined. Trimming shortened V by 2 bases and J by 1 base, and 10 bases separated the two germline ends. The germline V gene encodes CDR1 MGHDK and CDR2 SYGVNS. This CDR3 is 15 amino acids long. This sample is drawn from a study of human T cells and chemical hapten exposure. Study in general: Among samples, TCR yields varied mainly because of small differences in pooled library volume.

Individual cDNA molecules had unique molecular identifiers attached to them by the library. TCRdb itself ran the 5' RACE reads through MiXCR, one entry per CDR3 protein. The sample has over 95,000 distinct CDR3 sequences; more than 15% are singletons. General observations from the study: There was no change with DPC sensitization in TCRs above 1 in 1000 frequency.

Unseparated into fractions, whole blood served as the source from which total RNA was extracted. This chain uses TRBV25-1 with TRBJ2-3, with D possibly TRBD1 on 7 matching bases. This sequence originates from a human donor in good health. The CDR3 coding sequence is TGTGCCAGCAGTGAACGGGGGACAGGCACAGATACGCAGTATTTT. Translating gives CASSERGTGTDTQYF.